These 28 T cell receptor beta chains were sequenced from one sample in a study of T-cell reconstitution after alpha-beta-depleted transplantation in children. Molecular barcoding with unique molecular identifiers was used for the TCRbeta library. TCRdb re-analysed the PCR reads in MiXCR, keeping a single row per CDR3 protein. The sample records fewer than 550,000 distinct CDR3 sequences, 10% to 12% being singletons. The material sequenced was PBMCs, mostly from graft donor cells, taken 180 days after TCRalphabeta/CD19-depleted stem cell transplant. The receptors derive from a female patient between 2 and 15 years old who had a stem cell transplant for aplastic anemia, so the T cells may come from the graft donor.

The CDR3 sequence is CASMSDKSYEQYF. CDR3 DNA sequence: TGTGCCAGCATGAGCGATAAATCCTACGAGCAGTACTTC. The chain recombines TRBV27 with TRBJ2-7; D uncertain. Germline assignment: CDR1 MNHEY and CDR2 SMNVEV (reference sequence). Trimming left V 7 bases short and J 1 base short, with 11 bases between. CDR3 length: 13 residues.

This clonotype occurred a few times. V and J are TRBV28 and TRBJ1-5; TRBD1 is a possible D gene (6 bases). The CDR3 runs to 13 residues. Trimming cost V 5 bases and J 5 bases, with 10 bases left between them. The germline gives CDR1 MDHEN, CDR2 SYDVKM. CDR3 sequence (DNA): TGTGCCAGCAGTATCCGGACAGATCAGCCCCAGCATTTT. It is translated as CASSIRTDQPQHF.

This chain uses TRBV7-3 with TRBJ1-1; TRBD1 aligns across 7 bases. The CDR3 is made up of 15 amino acids. The germline V gene has CDR1 SGHTA and CDR2 FQGTGA. V gave up 0 bases and J gave up 2 bases; unmatched junction bases: 3. CDR3 in DNA: TGTGCCAGCAGCTTAACAGGGGGCGTAAACACTGAAGCTTTCTTT. Protein sequence: CASSLTGGVNTEAFF.

The gene calls are TRBV6-1 and TRBJ1-5; D is unclear. Per the germline V gene, CDR1 is MNHNS and CDR2 is SASEGT. Trimming stripped 6 bases from V and 0 bases from J, with 6 bases between. The CDR3 spans 13 residues. CDR3 residues: CASRPDSNQPQHF. The DNA of the CDR3 is TGTGCCAGCAGACCGGATAGCAATCAGCCCCAGCATTTT.

The chain combines TRBV7-2 with TRBJ2-4, with 11 bases that match TRBD2. The CDR3 extends over 17 amino acids. V dropped 4 bases and J dropped 8; count of bases not matched to a gene: 13. The germline V gene has CDR1 SGHTA and CDR2 FQGNSA. Written as DNA, the CDR3 is TGTGCCAGCAGCTATAGCGGGAGGGCCTTTCTCGGTGACATTCAGTACTTC. Residues: CASSYSGRAFLGDIQYF.

This clonotype was counted between two and nine times. The chain couples TRBV7-3 to TRBJ2-2; D could derive from TRBD1 or TRBD2 (6 bases each). This CDR3 contains 17 residues. V gave up 2 bases and J gave up 6 bases, with 19 bases separating them. Germline V lookup: CDR1 SGHTA, CDR2 FQGTGA. The CDR3 DNA reads as TGTGCCAGCAGCTTACGGGGCGACAGAAGGGGGGCCGGGGAGCTGTTTTTT. It is translated as CASSLRGDRRGAGELFF.

The gene calls are TRBV5-1 and TRBJ2-7; tentative D call: TRBD1 (5 bases). Trimming shortened V by 0 bases and J by 13 bases, and 11 bases separated the two germline ends. In germline, CDR1 is SGHRS, CDR2 YFSETQ. The CDR3 runs to 11 residues. In nucleotides, the CDR3 is TGCGCCAGCAGCTTGGGACAGCATGTCTACTTC. Translation: CASSLGQHVYF.

This clonotype was seen ten or more times. This chain joins TRBV5-1 and TRBJ1-1, with 7 bases identical to TRBD1. The CDR3 has 17 residues. CDR1 is SGHRS and CDR2 is YFSETQ in the germline V gene. J lost 4 bases, V lost 3 bases, and 15 bases had no gene match. CDR3: CASSSGPRDSTITEAFF. CDR3 bases: TGCGCCAGCAGCTCAGGGCCCCGGGACAGCACTATCACTGAAGCTTTCTTT.

The CDR3 here is CSGLLPLLGRASSTDTQYF. CDR3 DNA sequence: TGCAGCGGCCTCCTCCCCCTACTAGGGCGTGCCTCTAGCACAGATACGCAGTATTTT. The chain employs TRBV29-1 and TRBJ2-3, with TRBD2 as a possible D gene (5 bases). The CDR3 is 19 amino acids. Trimming shortened V by 7 bases and J by 0 bases, and 29 bases separated the two germline ends. CDR1 and CDR2 (germline): SQVTM, ANQGSEA.

This clonotype occurred many times. The chain joins TRBV12-3 or TRBV12-4 to TRBJ2-5; a weak D match, TRBD2 (6 bases). V lost 3 bases, J lost 4 bases, and 9 bases lay in between. The CDR3 extends over 13 amino acids. CDR3: CASSFEGGETQYF. For the CDR3, the DNA is TGTGCCAGCAGTTTTGAGGGAGGAGAGACCCAGTACTTC.

This clonotype was counted a few times. This chain connects TRBV27 to TRBJ2-7, with a possible D match to TRBD1 (5 bases). The germline V and J ends were trimmed by 4 bases and 0 bases, with 10 bases remaining between them. The germline V gene has CDR1 MNHEY and CDR2 SMNVEV (reference sequence). This CDR3 contains 14 residues. Here the CDR3 DNA reads TGTGCCAGCAGTTCAAGGACACACTCCTACGAGCAGTACTTC. Translation gives CASSSRTHSYEQYF.

The V gene is TRBV7-6, the J gene TRBJ1-2; D is perhaps TRBD1 (6 bases). In germline, CDR1 is SGHVS, CDR2 FNYEAQ. V was cut by 5 bases and J by 0 bases, with 16 bases left in between. This CDR3 is built from 16 residues. DNA for the CDR3: TGTGCCAGCAGCCGAGGACAGAGCTTTCCTAACTATGGCTACACCTTC. Translating it yields CASSRGQSFPNYGYTF.

This clonotype was observed at least ten times. This chain joins TRBV5-1 and TRBJ1-2; D unclear. CDR3 length: 14 amino acids. Germline V gene sequence: CDR1 SGHRS, CDR2 YFSETQ. V lost 2 bases and J 2 bases, leaving 10 bases between the germline ends. The CDR3 DNA is TGCGCCAGCAGCTTTGGGTCCTCCAACTATGGCTACACCTTC. It yields the protein CASSFGSSNYGYTF.

The chain carries TRBV18 and TRBJ2-5; D unresolved. Trimming took off 5 bases at V and 2 bases at J, with 18 bases between the two ends. The CDR3 totals 16 residues. Germline CDR1 is KGHSH and CDR2 is LQKENI. The CDR3, as DNA: TGTGCCAGCTCAGACCAGAGCAGAATAGTACAAGAGACCCAGTACTTC. Its translation is CASSDQSRIVQETQYF. Full variable domain (outside the CDR3, taken from reference TRBV18 and TRBJ2-5): NAGVMQNPRHLVRRRGQEARLRCSPMKGHSHVYWYRQLPEEGLKFMVYLQKENIIDESGMPKERFSAEFPKEGPSILRIQQVVRGDSAAYFCASSDQSRIVQETQYFGPGTRLLVL.

This clonotype was found a few times. This chain links TRBV12-5 with TRBJ2-1; 11 positions agree with TRBD2. J was trimmed by 5 bases and V by 2 bases; bases with no gene match: 2. Germline loops: CDR1 LGHNT, CDR2 FRNRAP. This CDR3 spans 15 amino acids. The CDR3 reads CASGLRLAGNNEQFF. The CDR3 DNA is TGTGCTAGTGGTTTGAGACTAGCGGGAAACAATGAGCAGTTCTTC.

This clonotype came up a few times. This rearrangement joins TRBV24-1 to TRBJ2-7; TRBD2 is a possible D gene (6 bases). The length of the CDR3 is 13 residues. Germline lookup yields CDR1 KGHDR and CDR2 SFDVKD. Trimming stripped 10 bases from V and 5 bases from J, with 17 bases between. The CDR3 nucleotides read TGTGCCACGGAGGGAGCCCCGGCGGACGAGCAGTACTTC. This encodes CATEGAPADEQYF.

This clonotype showed up just a few times. The chain couples TRBV7-9 to TRBJ2-1, with 11 bases fitting TRBD2. Germline V CDR1 and CDR2: SEHNR, FQNEAQ (reference sequence). Germline trimming cut 5 bases from V and 8 bases from J; bases unmatched to any gene: 11. The CDR3 length is 16 residues. The CDR3 DNA sequence: TGTGCCAGCAGCGCCTCTACTAGCGGGAGCGGGTATGAGCAGTTCTTC. This translates into CASSASTSGSGYEQFF. Full variable domain (rest looked up from reference TRBV7-9 and TRBJ2-1): DTGVSQNPRHKITKRGQNVTFRCDPISEHNRLYWYRQTLGQGPEFLTYFQNEAQLEKSRLLSDRFSAERPKGSFSTLEIQRTEQGDSAMYLCASSASTSGSGYEQFFGPGTRLTVL.

There are a few counts of this clonotype. The chain recombines TRBV20-1 with TRBJ2-3; the match to TRBD2 covers 10 bases. The CDR3 contains 13 residues. Germline lookup yields CDR1 DFQATT and CDR2 SNEGSKA (reference sequence). Trimming at V came to 5 bases and at J to 5 bases, leaving 4 bases not matched to a gene. The CDR3 sequence: CSAWTSGLDTQYF. The CDR3 DNA reads TGCAGTGCTTGGACTAGCGGCTTAGATACGCAGTATTTT.

This clonotype was counted between two and nine times. The chain employs TRBV2 and TRBJ1-6; D is perhaps TRBD1 (5 bases). The CDR3 is made up of 13 amino acids. Germline CDR1 SNHLY, CDR2 FYNNEI. Trimming shortened V by 6 bases and J by 9 bases, and 12 bases separated the two germline ends. In DNA, the CDR3 is TGTGCCAGCAGAAACCTTGACAGTTCACCCCTCCACTTT. This sequence encodes CASRNLDSSPLHF.

This clonotype was detected ten times or more. The chain joins TRBV4-2 to TRBJ1-1; D not certain. There are 14 residues in the CDR3. In germline, CDR1 is LGHNA, CDR2 YNFKEQ. The ends were cut back, 0 bases at V and 2 bases at J, with 7 bases in the middle. This chain's CDR3 is CASSQDNRNTEAFF. CDR3 nucleotides: TGTGCCAGCAGCCAAGATAACCGAAACACTGAAGCTTTCTTT.

In nucleotides, the CDR3 is TGTGCCAGCAGCTCCCCCCCGGCGCTGCAAGTTTGGACTGAAGCTTTCTTT. Translated: CASSSPPALQVWTEAFF. The chain has TRBV7-2 and TRBJ1-1; no firm D call. This CDR3 is built from 17 residues. Germline-derived CDR1 and CDR2 are SGHTA and FQGNSA. Trimming took 4 bases from V and 5 from J, leaving 23 bases between them.

CDR3 in DNA: TGTGCCAGCAGTTTCCTGATAGCGGGCCCAGATACGCAGTATTTT. Translation gives CASSFLIAGPDTQYF. The chain has TRBV27 and TRBJ2-3; TRBD2 aligns across 7 bases. Germline V gene lookup returns CDR1 MNHEY and CDR2 SMNVEV (reference sequence). This CDR3 comprises 15 residues. Trimming at V came to 3 bases and at J to 4 bases, leaving 7 bases not matched to a gene.

This clonotype appeared a few times. V and J are TRBV9 and TRBJ2-1, with a possible D match to TRBD2 (6 bases). V dropped 3 bases and J dropped 7 bases, with 20 bases sitting between them. The CDR3 has 16 residues. Germline V gene data show CDR1 as SGDLS and CDR2 as YYNGEE. The CDR3, as DNA: TGTGCCAGCAGCGCCCGGACTATGCCAGCGTGGAATGAGCAGTTCTTC. Protein product: CASSARTMPAWNEQFF.

This clonotype came up a few times. DNA of the CDR3: TGTGCCAGCAGTCCCGGACTAGCGCCCCACAATGAGCAGTTCTTC. Its protein is CASSPGLAPHNEQFF. The rearrangement uses TRBV12-3 or TRBV12-4 and TRBJ2-1, with 9 bases that match TRBD2. V shed 5 bases and J 5 bases; nucleotides not matched to a gene: 7. This CDR3 region has 15 residues.

The gene calls are TRBV10-3 and TRBJ2-5, with D hard to call. The germline V gene encodes CDR1 ENHRY and CDR2 SYGVKD. CDR3 length: 11 amino acids. The germline V and J ends were trimmed by 8 bases and 4 bases, with 8 bases remaining between them. The CDR3 protein is CAIASAETQYF. The CDR3 DNA reads TGTGCCATCGCCAGCGCAGAGACCCAGTACTTC.

At least ten counts were recorded for this clonotype. This rearrangement joins TRBV5-5 to TRBJ1-1, with a tentative D call TRBD1 (6 bases). The CDR3 contains 12 residues. V dropped 4 bases and J dropped 6 bases, with 10 bases sitting between them. Per the germline V gene, CDR1 is SGHKS and CDR2 is YYEKEE (reference sequence). Here the CDR3 reads CASSLQGAEAFF. CDR3 DNA: TGTGCCAGCAGCCTACAGGGTGCTGAAGCTTTCTTT.

In this sample, this clonotype turned up a few times. The rearrangement joins TRBV4-3 to TRBJ2-7, with a tentative D call TRBD2 (6 bases). Germline V gene data show CDR1 as LGHNA and CDR2 as YSLEER. The CDR3 has 17 amino acids. Trimming removed 1 base at V and 0 bases at J, with 16 bases between. CDR3 amino acids: CASSQVGGVRSSYEQYF. In nucleotides, the CDR3 is TGCGCCAGCAGCCAAGTGGGGGGAGTCCGCAGCTCCTACGAGCAGTACTTC.

This clonotype was recorded at least ten times. The chain is built from TRBV4-3 and TRBJ2-3, with 10 bases fitting TRBD1. V trimming: 0 bases; J trimming: 1 base; junction bases outside the gene matches: 10. This CDR3 spans 19 amino acids. Germline V lookup: CDR1 LGHNA, CDR2 YSLEER. CDR3 sequence: CASSQELDRGWGGTDTQYF. In DNA form, the CDR3 reads TGCGCCAGCAGCCAAGAGCTGGACAGGGGGTGGGGAGGCACAGATACGCAGTATTTT.